Listed here is a single T cell receptor beta chain. Its binding antigen is unknown. There are no base qualities to consult, and no much larger clone falls within one base. This sample stems from a study of blood T cell repertoires in COVID-19 (dated by TCRdb to about 2020). Study-wide context: Collaborator samples came from the United States, Italy and Spain and covered acute and convalescent phases of COVID-19. The prospective study material was composed of cDNA or gDNA derived from T cells, B-cell-depleted T cells, or PBMCs. The dataset comprised deeply sampled blood TCRbeta repertoires from subjects exposed to, actively infected with, or recovered from COVID-19. The repertoires were released in a freely available public database meant as a resource for research on the immune response to SARS-CoV-2. The samples were drawn from two sources: the first 160 participants of the ongoing ImmuneRACE study, and approximately 1,300 subjects contributed by 6 global collaborators. A de-identified subject ID, COVID-19 status, age in years and sex were almost always included in the sample metadata. Where available, HLA class I and class II types were taken from metadata supplied by the sample provider and were not determined by assay-based typing. Summary of the overall study and its limitations: How much clinical and demographic metadata was included differed by source and by participant, and the metadata was provided uncurated.

The immunoSEQ Assay, a bias-controlled multiplex PCR, was used to amplify TCRbeta CDR3 regions from genomic DNA. Regarding the original processing steps: Within the assay, amplification of reference gene primers was used to estimate how many nucleated cells each sample contained. To quantify the absolute abundance of each unique TCRbeta CDR3 rearrangement, sequence reads were collapsed and filtered. For each sample, productive Simpson clonality was calculated as the square root of Simpson's diversity index over productive rearrangements. What TCRdb holds here is the immuneACCESS table cut down to in-frame rearrangements. Part of the clones is not present; checked against another copy, under half of the missing clones reflect an unresolved V gene, and the others are unexplained. From that table come the V and J calls and clone size; the DNA was used to work out D and trimming. This sample comprises 310,000 or so clones, 88% of them detected only once. Over 9% of the sample is held by the ten biggest clonotypes.

At one collaborating source in Seattle, patients were enrolled during active infection and were followed longitudinally through the course of disease. Whole blood was collected in K2EDTA tubes by collaborating institutions according to the institutions' own protocols. For TCRbeta analysis, collaborators shipped samples as frozen whole blood, isolated PBMCs, or DNA extracted from either of those sample types. The CDR3 runs 16 residues from the cysteine to the phenylalanine. The retained sequence is limited to the CDR3, 48 bases, with the frame set at the first base. Ends trimmed: V by 5 bases, J by 9 bases; bases unmatched to a gene: 11. Via the germline V gene (reference sequence), CDR1 is WNHNN and CDR2 SYGVQD.

Recombination joined TRBV10-1 with TRBJ2-1; 12 bases in the junction line up with TRBD2. Sequenced: peripheral blood. This receptor was identified in a woman aged 25-40 years with COVID-19, enrolled during active disease. The DNA sequence is given as TGCGCCAGCAGTACGGCTAGCGGGAGGGCCAGCGGTGAGCAGTTCTTC. It is translated as CASSTASGRASGEQFF.